These T cell receptor beta chains were read from a single sample in a study of shared clonotypes between healthy human individuals. This table comes from immunoSEQ multiplex PCR, and its TCRdb copy is limited to in-frame clones, with some not included. This sample yields over a million clones, of which 95% to 97% are seen a single time; more than 0.9% belongs to the top ten. The source material was naive CD4+ T cells sorted from blood. The receptor set was obtained from a man aged 25 to 40 in good health. Each CDR3 is given with its conserved first and last residue. D genes are given only for firm matches.

v_gene: TRBV2
j_gene: TRBJ2-7
d_gene: .
CDR3aa: CASSQSDRALF
CDR3nt: TGTGCCAGCAGTCAATCGGACCGAGCGCTCTTC

v_gene: TRBV6-1
j_gene: TRBJ2-1
d_gene: TRBD2
CDR3aa: CASSEPAGVYNEQFF
CDR3nt: TGTGCCAGCAGTGAACCAGCGGGAGTTTACAATGAGCAGTTCTTC

v_gene: TRBV4-1
j_gene: TRBJ1-1
d_gene: .
CDR3aa: CASSQDRIQGRNTEAFF
CDR3nt: TGCGCCAGCAGCCAAGATCGTATTCAGGGCCGTAACACTGAAGCTTTCTTT

v_gene: TRBV7-9
j_gene: TRBJ2-7
d_gene: .
CDR3aa: CASSYLSRYEQYF
CDR3nt: TGTGCCAGCAGCTATTTAAGTCGGTACGAGCAGTACTTC

v_gene: TRBV28
j_gene: TRBJ1-5
d_gene: .
CDR3aa: CASLGVPNQPQHF
CDR3nt: TGTGCCAGCCTGGGGGTCCCTAATCAGCCCCAGCATTTT

v_gene: TRBV6-1
j_gene: TRBJ1-2
d_gene: .
CDR3aa: CASSEVGRWMGGYTF
CDR3nt: TGTGCCAGCAGTGAAGTGGGCCGATGGATGGGTGGCTACACCTTC

v_gene: TRBV2
j_gene: TRBJ1-1
d_gene: .
CDR3aa: CASGGRRNTEAFF
CDR3nt: TGTGCCAGCGGAGGGCGTCGGAACACTGAAGCTTTCTTT

v_gene: TRBV18
j_gene: TRBJ2-2
d_gene: TRBD1
CDR3aa: CASSPSGGVTGELFF
CDR3nt: TGTGCCAGCTCACCTTCAGGGGGAGTCACCGGGGAGCTGTTTTTT

v_gene: TRBV5-1
j_gene: TRBJ2-5
d_gene: .
CDR3aa: CASSLGTEGETQYF
CDR3nt: TGCGCCAGCAGCTTGGGCACAGAGGGAGAGACCCAGTACTTC

v_gene: TRBV10-3
j_gene: TRBJ2-7
d_gene: TRBD1
CDR3aa: CAISEDSGTGVFEQYF
CDR3nt: TGTGCCATCAGTGAGGATTCCGGGACAGGGGTTTTCGAGCAGTACTTC

v_gene: TRBV13
j_gene: TRBJ1-1
d_gene: .
CDR3aa: CASSYGLANTEAFF
CDR3nt: TGTGCCAGCAGCTACGGACTCGCGAACACTGAAGCTTTCTTT

v_gene: TRBV10-1
j_gene: TRBJ2-7
d_gene: .
CDR3aa: CASSPGGRYSYEQYF
CDR3nt: TGCGCCAGCAGCCCCGGGGGGCGGTACTCCTACGAGCAGTACTTC